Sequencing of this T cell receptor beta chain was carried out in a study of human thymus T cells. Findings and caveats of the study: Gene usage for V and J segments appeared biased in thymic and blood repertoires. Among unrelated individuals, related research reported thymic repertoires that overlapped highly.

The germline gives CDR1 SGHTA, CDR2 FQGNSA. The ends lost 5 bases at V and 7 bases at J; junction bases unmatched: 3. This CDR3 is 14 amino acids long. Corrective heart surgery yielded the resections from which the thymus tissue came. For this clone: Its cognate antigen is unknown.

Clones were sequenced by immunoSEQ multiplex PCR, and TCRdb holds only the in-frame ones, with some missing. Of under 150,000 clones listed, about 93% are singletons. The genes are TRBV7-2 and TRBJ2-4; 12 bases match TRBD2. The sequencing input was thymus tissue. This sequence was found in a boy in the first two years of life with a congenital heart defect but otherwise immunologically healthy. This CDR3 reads CASSRLAGANIQYF. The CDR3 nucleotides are TGTGCCAGCAGCAGACTAGCGGGGGCTAACATTCAGTACTTC.